The rows below give T cell receptor beta chains drawn from one sample of a study of breast tumors, draining lymph nodes, adjacent tissues. TCRdb re-derived calls from the multiplex PCR reads in MiXCR, one entry per CDR3 protein. The sample includes around 130,000 distinct CDR3 sequences, approximately 22% of them seen just once. Specimen: axillary lymph node tissue. Source of these receptors: a female donor with breast cancer. Some clones in this sample may be carry-over from other donors' samples. CDR3s include the opening cysteine and the closing phenylalanine or tryptophan. Fields, in order: D gene, J gene, clone size, V gene, CDR3 DNA, CDR3 protein. A D gene is named only where the DNA matches it firmly. Some rows have no size entry. The others give once, few or many, or a class for an expanded clone.

D gene: -
J gene: TRBJ1-3
clone size: many
V gene: TRBV12-3/TRBV12-4
CDR3 DNA: TGTGCCAGCATAGTAGCAGACTCTGGAAACACCATATATTTT
CDR3 protein: CASIVADSGNTIYF

D gene: -
J gene: TRBJ1-3
clone size: many
V gene: TRBV29-1
CDR3 DNA: TGCAGCGTTTCAGTGGGAAACACCATATATTTT
CDR3 protein: CSVSVGNTIYF

D gene: TRBD2
J gene: TRBJ2-1
clone size: -
V gene: TRBV20-1
CDR3 DNA: TGCAGTGCTATGCAGGCTAGCGGGAGATGGAATGAGCAGTTCTTC
CDR3 protein: CSAMQASGRWNEQFF

D gene: -
J gene: TRBJ1-2
clone size: many
V gene: TRBV20-1
CDR3 DNA: TGCAGTGCTAGAGGGGAGGGCTACACCTTC
CDR3 protein: CSARGEGYTF

D gene: -
J gene: TRBJ2-1
clone size: few
V gene: TRBV27
CDR3 DNA: TGTGCCAGCACCCCTCTGAGCTCCTACAATGAGCAGTTCTTC
CDR3 protein: CASTPLSSYNEQFF

D gene: -
J gene: TRBJ2-2
clone size: many
V gene: TRBV29-1
CDR3 DNA: TGCAGCGTTGTGGACAGCCAACACACCGGGGAGCTGTTTTTT
CDR3 protein: CSVVDSQHTGELFF

D gene: -
J gene: TRBJ1-3
clone size: -
V gene: TRBV20-1
CDR3 DNA: TGCAGTGCTAGTTCGCAGGGGCGAGGAAACACCATATATTTT
CDR3 protein: CSASSQGRGNTIYF

D gene: TRBD2
J gene: TRBJ2-1
clone size: many
V gene: TRBV5-1
CDR3 DNA: TGCGCCAGCAGCTCAACTAGCGGGAGCAATGAGCAGTTCTTC
CDR3 protein: CASSSTSGSNEQFF

D gene: TRBD2
J gene: TRBJ2-7
clone size: many
V gene: TRBV2
CDR3 DNA: TGTGCCAGCGGCGCGGGGGACGGACCCTACGAGCAGTACTTC
CDR3 protein: CASGAGDGPYEQYF

D gene: -
J gene: TRBJ2-7
clone size: many
V gene: TRBV29-1
CDR3 DNA: TGCAGCGTAATACAGGGCGCGTACGAGCAGTACTTC
CDR3 protein: CSVIQGAYEQYF

D gene: TRBD2
J gene: TRBJ2-3
clone size: many
V gene: TRBV4-1
CDR3 DNA: TGCGCCAGCAGCCAAGGGAACGCACTAGCGGGAGGGCCGACAGATACGCAGTATTTT
CDR3 protein: CASSQGNALAGGPTDTQYF

D gene: TRBD2
J gene: TRBJ2-1
clone size: many
V gene: TRBV7-8
CDR3 DNA: TGTGCCAGCAGCTTAGCGACGGGACTAATCTCCTACAATGAGCAGTTCTTC
CDR3 protein: CASSLATGLISYNEQFF

D gene: TRBD2
J gene: TRBJ2-7
clone size: many
V gene: TRBV20-1
CDR3 DNA: TGCAGTGCTAGATTGATCGGACTAGCGGGAGCAAGGGAGCAGTACTTC
CDR3 protein: CSARLIGLAGAREQYF

D gene: TRBD1
J gene: TRBJ2-7
clone size: many
V gene: TRBV12-3/TRBV12-4
CDR3 DNA: TGTGCCAGCAGCCGACAGGGAAGGTACGAGCAGTACTTC
CDR3 protein: CASSRQGRYEQYF